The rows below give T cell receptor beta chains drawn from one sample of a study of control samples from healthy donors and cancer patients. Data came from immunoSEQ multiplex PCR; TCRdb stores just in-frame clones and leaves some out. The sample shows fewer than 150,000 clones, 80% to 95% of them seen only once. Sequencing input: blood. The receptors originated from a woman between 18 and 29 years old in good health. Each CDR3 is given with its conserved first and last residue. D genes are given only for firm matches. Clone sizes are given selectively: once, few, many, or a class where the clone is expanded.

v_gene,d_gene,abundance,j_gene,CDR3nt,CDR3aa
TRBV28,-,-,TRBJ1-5,TGTGCCAGCAGCCCCAGGGTGATTCAGCCCCAGCATTTT,CASSPRVIQPQHF
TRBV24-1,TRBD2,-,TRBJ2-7,TGTGCCACCAGTGACAGGACTAGCGAGCAGTACTTC,CATSDRTSEQYF
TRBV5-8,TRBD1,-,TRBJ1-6,TGTGCCAGCAGCTTAGGGGACAGAGATAATTCACCCCTCCACTTT,CASSLGDRDNSPLHF
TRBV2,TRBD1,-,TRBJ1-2,TGTGCCACCGAAAAAGGACAGGGGAACTATGGCTACACCTTC,CATEKGQGNYGYTF
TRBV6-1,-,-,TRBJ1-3,TGTGCCAGCAGTGACGGGGCCGTCGTGGAGAGTGGCCACACCATATATTTT,CASSDGAVVESGHTIYF
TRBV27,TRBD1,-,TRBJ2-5,TGTGCCAGCAGTCCCCGCAATCTAGGGAGGACAGGGCAAGAGACCCAGTACTTC,CASSPRNLGRTGQETQYF
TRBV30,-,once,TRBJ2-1,TGTGCCTGGAATAGGGTGGGTAACAATGAGCAGTTCTTC,CAWNRVGNNEQFF
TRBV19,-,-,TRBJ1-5,TGTGCCAGTAGTGCCAGTGACCGAATCTCCAATCAGCCCCAGCATTTT,CASSASDRISNQPQHF
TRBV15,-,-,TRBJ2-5,TGTGCCACCAGCAGAGATGGAGGGAACCAAGAGACCCAGTACTTC,CATSRDGGNQETQYF
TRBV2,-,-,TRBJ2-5,TGTGCCAGCAGTGATAGTTGGTTACAAGAGACCCAGTACTTC,CASSDSWLQETQYF
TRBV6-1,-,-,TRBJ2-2,TGTGCCAGCAGTGATTGGGGGAGCACCGGGGAGCTGTTTTTT,CASSDWGSTGELFF
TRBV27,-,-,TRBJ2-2,TGTGCCAGCAGTTCAGGACAGTCCGGGGAGCTGTTTTTT,CASSSGQSGELFF
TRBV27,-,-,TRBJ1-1,TGTGCCAGCAGTTCCTCCTACGGCACTGAAGCTTTCTTT,CASSSSYGTEAFF
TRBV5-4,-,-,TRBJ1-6,TGTGCCAGCAGCTTGGAAGCCTCCTATAATTCACCCCTCCACTTT,CASSLEASYNSPLHF
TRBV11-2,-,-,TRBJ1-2,TGTGCCAGCAGCTCTTACAGGGTAGATAACTATGGCTACACCTTC,CASSSYRVDNYGYTF
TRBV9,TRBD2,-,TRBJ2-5,TGTGCCAGCAGCACCCACGGACTAGCGGGGGCAGAGACCCAGTACTTC,CASSTHGLAGAETQYF
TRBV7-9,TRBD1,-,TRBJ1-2,TGTGCCAGCAGCTCCTATACAGGGGCGTTAAGCTACACCTTC,CASSSYTGALSYTF
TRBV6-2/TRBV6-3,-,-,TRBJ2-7,TGTGCCAGCAGTATAGGGACGGGATACGAGCAGTACTTC,CASSIGTGYEQYF
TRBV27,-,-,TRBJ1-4,TGTGCCAGCAGTTTATGGGGGCATAGGACCCCGGTCGATGAAAAACTGTTTTTT,CASSLWGHRTPVDEKLFF
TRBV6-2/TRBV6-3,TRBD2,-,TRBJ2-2,TGTGCCAGCAGTTATGGGCGGGAGGCGTACACCGGGGAGCTGTTTTTT,CASSYGREAYTGELFF
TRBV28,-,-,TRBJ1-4,TGTGCCAGCAGTGCCAATGAAAAACTGTTTTTT,CASSANEKLFF
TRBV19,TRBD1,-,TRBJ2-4,TGTGCCAGTAGGGGAAAGGACAGGGGAGAAAGGGATCAGTACTTC,CASRGKDRGERDQYF
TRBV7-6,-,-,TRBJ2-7,TGTGCCAGCAGTCAAGCCGGGGCCCCGGGGTACGAGCAGTACTTC,CASSQAGAPGYEQYF
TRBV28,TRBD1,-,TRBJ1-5,TGTGCCAGCAGTCGTTACTCAGGGGGGACGGTTGGGAGTCAGCCCCAGCATTTT,CASSRYSGGTVGSQPQHF
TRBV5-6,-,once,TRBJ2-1,TGTGCCAGCAGCTTTTCGTCCCTCCCGGGACATGAATTCTTC,CASSFSSLPGHEFF
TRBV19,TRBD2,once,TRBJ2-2,TGTGCCAGTCGGAAAGCGGGAGGGCCAGGGAACACCGGGGAGCTGTTTTTT,CASRKAGGPGNTGELFF
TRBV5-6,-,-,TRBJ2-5,TGTGCCAGCAGCTTGGTTGTGAGTCCTATCCAAGAGACCCAGTACTTC,CASSLVVSPIQETQYF
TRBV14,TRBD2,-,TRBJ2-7,TGTGCCAGCAGCCAGGGGCCTAGCGGGAGGGCCGAGACCTACGAGCAGTACTTC,CASSQGPSGRAETYEQYF
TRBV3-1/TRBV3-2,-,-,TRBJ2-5,TGTGCCAGCAGCCCCCAGGAGGAGACCCAGTACTTC,CASSPQEETQYF
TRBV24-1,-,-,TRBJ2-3,TGTGCCACCAGTGATTTGGAGCCGGGAATGGTTACGCAGTATTTT,CATSDLEPGMVTQYF
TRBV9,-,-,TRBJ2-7,TGTGCCAGCAGCGTCTCGCAGGACAGTTTGGGTGAGCAGTACTTC,CASSVSQDSLGEQYF
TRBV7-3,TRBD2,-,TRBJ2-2,TGTGCCAGCAGCTTACCGGGACTAGACACCGGGGAGCTGTTTTTT,CASSLPGLDTGELFF
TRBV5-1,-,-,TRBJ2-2,TGCGCCAGCAGCTCCGCCGAAAATGACGTGGTGATTACCGGGGAGCTGTTTTTT,CASSSAENDVVITGELFF
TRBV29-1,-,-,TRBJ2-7,TGCAGCGTGAAAGGGGGGACAGCCTACGAGCAGTACTTC,CSVKGGTAYEQYF
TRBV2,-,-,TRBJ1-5,TGTGCCATAAAGGGGAACTCGGGGCAGCCCCAGCATTTT,CAIKGNSGQPQHF
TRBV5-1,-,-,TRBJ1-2,TGCGCCAGCAGCTTGGCCCGGCAGGGTTATGGCTACACCTTC,CASSLARQGYGYTF
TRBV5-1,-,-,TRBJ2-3,TGCGCCAGCAGCTTGGGGTCTCTAGATACGCAGTATTTT,CASSLGSLDTQYF
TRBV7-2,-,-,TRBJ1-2,TGTGCCAGCAGCTTTCGGGACCGCACATACCCGGTTAACTATGGCTACACCTTC,CASSFRDRTYPVNYGYTF
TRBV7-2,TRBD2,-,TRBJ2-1,TGTGCCAGCAGCATCCTGGTAGAGGGAGGGCCCTCCTACAATGAGCAGTTCTTC,CASSILVEGGPSYNEQFF
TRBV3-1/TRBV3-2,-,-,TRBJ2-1,TGTGCCAGCAGACGCAGGGGGGATCCCTACAATGAGCAGTTCTTC,CASRRRGDPYNEQFF
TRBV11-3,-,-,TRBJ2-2,TGTGCCAGCAGCTTAGAAGGGGTAGGGACCGGGGAGCTGTTTTTT,CASSLEGVGTGELFF
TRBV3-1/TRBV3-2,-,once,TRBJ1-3,TGTGCCAGCAGCCACAGCAGCTCTGGAAACACCATATATTTT,CASSHSSSGNTIYF
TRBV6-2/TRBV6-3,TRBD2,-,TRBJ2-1,TGTGCCAGCAGTCCCGGACTAGCGGGATACAATGAGCAGTTCTTC,CASSPGLAGYNEQFF
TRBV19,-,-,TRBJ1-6,TGTGCCAGTAATCTCGGCTGGTCCTATAATTCACCCCTCCACTTT,CASNLGWSYNSPLHF
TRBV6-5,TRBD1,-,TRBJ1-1,TGTGCCAGCAGAAGGACAGGACTTTCGAACACTGAAGCTTTCTTT,CASRRTGLSNTEAFF